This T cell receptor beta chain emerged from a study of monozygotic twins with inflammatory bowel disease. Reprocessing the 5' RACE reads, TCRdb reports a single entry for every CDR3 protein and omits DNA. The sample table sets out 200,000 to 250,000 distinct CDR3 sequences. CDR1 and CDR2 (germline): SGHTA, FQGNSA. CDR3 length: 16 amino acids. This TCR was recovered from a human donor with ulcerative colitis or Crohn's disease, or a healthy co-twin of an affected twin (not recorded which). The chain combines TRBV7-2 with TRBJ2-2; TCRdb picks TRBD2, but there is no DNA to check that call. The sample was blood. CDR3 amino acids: CASSLQGGSNTGELFF.